This entry describes one T cell receptor beta chain. This CDR3 comprises 16 residues. Germline V lookup: CDR1 LGHNA, CDR2 YSLEER. The V gene lost 0 bases and the J gene lost 2 bases, with 14 bases spanning the gap. The sample is drawn from a study of cytomegalovirus exposure and HLA in healthy donors. PCR used 60 Vbeta primers and 13 Jbeta primers. TCRdb keeps only in-frame clones here, not all; method: immunoSEQ multiplex PCR. The sample comprises tens of thousands of clones, approximately 80% of which are singletons, and around 4% rests with the top ten. This rearrangement joins TRBV4-3 to TRBJ2-7; TRBD2 is a possible D gene (7 bases). This TCR was recovered from a man aged 25-45 years in good health and CMV-seronegative. The sequenced sample was PBMCs. The CDR3 bases are TGCGCCAGCAGCCAAGACCGTTACGGGGGGCCCTACGAGCAGTACTTC. It encodes CASSQDRYGGPYEQYF.